This T cell receptor beta chain was profiled in a study of T-cell memory formation after mild COVID-19. Trimming cost V 2 bases and J 4 bases; bases outside gene matches: 3. Germline V gene sequence: CDR1 SGHRS, CDR2 YFSETQ. The CDR3 runs 15 residues. MiXCR, run by TCRdb on the 5' RACE reads, gives a single entry per CDR3 protein. This table has around 200,000 distinct CDR3 sequences, 27% appearing once. Points from the study as a whole: There were some responding clones in pre-infection memory, which suggested that cross-reactive memory had joined.

This clonotype was seen a few times. Its antigen is not known. This clonotype was sampled from an adult woman who had mild COVID-19 (a few samples of this study predate the infection). Cell type and time point are not known. The chain recombines TRBV5-1 with TRBJ2-1, with TRBD2 identical over 10 bases. Sequencing was performed on PBMCs or a T cell subset sorted from them (not recorded which). CDR3 bases: TGCGCCAGCAGCTTTCTAGCGGGGGCTTACAATGAGCAGTTCTTC. Its protein product is CASSFLAGAYNEQFF.